The 7 T cell receptor beta chains given below trace back to one sample, sequenced in a study of radiotherapy plus CTLA-4 blockade in lung cancer. The repertoire was sequenced with immunoSEQ multiplex PCR; TCRdb's copy has only in-frame clones and lacks some. The sample lists 80,000 or so clones; under 90% were seen once. The source was peripheral blood, collected from a patient treated with radiotherapy plus ipilimumab. Receptors originate from a human donor with non-small cell lung cancer who had stable disease on radiotherapy plus ipilimumab.

The chain links TRBV29-1 to TRBJ2-4; D may correspond to TRBD1 or TRBD2 (6 bases each). This CDR3 has 13 amino acids. CDR1 SQVTM and CDR2 ANQGSEA come from the germline V gene. The germline V and J ends were trimmed by 1 base and 8 bases, with 12 bases remaining between them. The CDR3 reads CSVEGGAQDIQYF. CDR3 coding DNA: TGCAGCGTTGAAGGGGGGGCGCAGGACATTCAGTACTTC.

The CDR3 protein is CSAGGGRGSNQPQHF. The CDR3 DNA reads as TGCAGCGCTGGAGGAGGGAGAGGGAGCAATCAGCCCCAGCATTTT. V and J are TRBV29-1 and TRBJ1-5; D is ambiguous. This CDR3 has 15 residues. Germline lookup yields CDR1 SQVTM and CDR2 ANQGSEA. V lost 7 bases, J lost 1 base, and 17 bases lay in between. The full variable domain, completed using reference TRBV29-1 and TRBJ1-5, is SAVISQKPSRDICQRGTSLTIQCQVDSQVTMMFWYRQQPGQSLTLIATANQGSEATYESGFVIDKFPISRPNLTFSTLTVSNMSPEDSSIYLCSAGGGRGSNQPQHFGDGTRLSIL.

The V call is TRBV18, the J call TRBJ1-6; 7 nucleotides line up with TRBD1. Germline V gene lookup returns CDR1 KGHSH and CDR2 LQKENI. The CDR3 sequence is 13 residues long. Trimming took 6 bases from V and 13 from J; bases not matched to a gene: 9. The CDR3 loop reads CASSPGTAQPLHF. The CDR3 DNA sequence: TGTGCCAGCTCGCCCGGGACAGCCCAGCCCCTCCACTTT.

The chain joins TRBV7-9 to TRBJ1-5; TRBD1 is a possible D gene (6 bases). V was trimmed by 8 bases and J by 1 base, leaving 9 bases between them. The CDR3 spans 13 residues. In germline, CDR1 is SEHNR, CDR2 FQNEAQ (reference sequence). CDR3 in DNA: TGTGCCAGCTCGAGGGGGAGCAATCAGCCCCAGCATTTT. Its translation: CASSRGSNQPQHF. The full variable domain, its missing parts supplied by reference TRBV7-9 and TRBJ1-5, is DTGVSQNPRHKITKRGQNVTFRCDPISEHNRLYWYRQTLGQGPEFLTYFQNEAQLEKSRLLSDRFSAERPKGSFSTLEIQRTEQGDSAMYLCASSRGSNQPQHFGDGTRLSIL.

This chain connects TRBV9 to TRBJ2-7; 7 bases are shared with TRBD2. V lost 2 bases, J lost 7 bases, and 12 bases stayed unmatched. The germline V gene encodes CDR1 SGDLS and CDR2 YYNGEE. The CDR3 is made up of 15 amino acids. CDR3 protein: CASSVGGAEIKEQYF. CDR3 in DNA: TGTGCCAGCAGCGTGGGAGGGGCCGAGATTAAGGAGCAGTACTTC.

This clone was counted a single time. The genes are TRBV28 and TRBJ2-1; no definite D call. Germline CDR1 is MDHEN and CDR2 is SYDVKM. Trimming took off 7 bases at V and 5 bases at J, with 12 bases between the two ends. The CDR3 runs to 13 residues. The CDR3 region has the DNA TGTGCCAGCACTGTGACTTTTAACAATGAGCAGTTCTTC. Residues: CASTVTFNNEQFF.

The gene calls are TRBV7-2 and TRBJ1-3, with TRBD1 matching 7 bases. Unmatched junction bases numbered 8, after V lost 7 bases and J lost 2 bases. CDR3 size: 15 residues. Germline V gives CDR1 SGHTA, CDR2 FQGNSA. The CDR3 sequence is CASNPTGSTGNTIYF. The DNA of the CDR3 is TGTGCCAGCAACCCGACAGGGTCTACTGGAAACACCATATATTTT.